This T cell receptor beta chain is from a study of shared clonotypes between healthy human individuals. Study results and limitations: Non-shared clonotypes had lower generation probabilities than clonotypes shared by all four sorted-subset donors. Naive CD4 clonotypes were shared across a few donors at 5% to 6%.

To note about this clone: Antigen unknown.

Germline CDR1 SGHNT, CDR2 YYREEE (reference sequence). The length of the CDR3 is 17 residues. Trimming took off 2 bases at V and 2 bases at J, with 14 bases between the two ends. The method was immunoSEQ multiplex PCR; TCRdb's version includes in-frame clones alone and lacks a portion of them. The sample holds over 2 million clones, around 90% seen once. The clonotype comes from a man aged 18-30 years in good health. Some clones in this sample may be carry-over from other donors' samples. The sequenced sample was naive CD4+ T cells from PBMCs. Noted subset: CD45RA+ positively selected. The chain joins TRBV5-4 to TRBJ2-6; D is unresolved. The CDR3 region is CASSLPSRPTGANVLTF. As DNA, the CDR3 is TGTGCCAGCAGCTTACCGAGTAGGCCGACTGGGGCCAACGTCCTGACTTTC.